A selection of T cell receptor beta chains follows, all from one sample in a study of OX40 agonist ivuxolimab in advanced cancers. The assay was immunoSEQ multiplex PCR, and TCRdb's table has in-frame clones only and misses some. The table includes roughly 92,000 clones, nearly 90% detected once. The sequencing here drew on CD4+ or CD8+ T cells sorted from blood, taken in a trial of the OX40 agonist ivuxolimab. All receptors come from an adult with an advanced solid tumor such as melanoma, head and neck, liver or kidney cancer. The CDR3 runs from the conserved cysteine through the conserved F or W. D genes are given only for firm matches. Size is omitted from some rows. Given values are once, few, many or a class for expanded clones.

>TRBV11-2|NA|once|TRBJ1-5
TGTGCCAGCAGCTTAGATTGGGCTCAGCCCCAGCATTTT
CASSLDWAQPQHF
>TRBV5-6|TRBD2|NA|TRBJ2-7
TGTGCCAGCAGCTTGGGCGGGAGGGGCCTCGAGCAGTACTTC
CASSLGGRGLEQYF
>TRBV5-1|NA|NA|TRBJ2-7
TGCGCCAGCAGCTTGGGGGACAAGAACTACGAGCAGTACTTC
CASSLGDKNYEQYF
>TRBV7-9|NA|NA|TRBJ2-7
TGTGCCAGCAGCGTTGGGGTCTACGAGCAGTACTTC
CASSVGVYEQYF
>TRBV19|NA|NA|TRBJ1-5
TGTGCCAGTAAGTCCCCCAATCAGCCCCAGCATTTT
CASKSPNQPQHF
>TRBV30|NA|NA|TRBJ2-2
TGTGCCTGGAGTGTACGGGGTCGGCCCGGGGAGCTGTTTTTT
CAWSVRGRPGELFF
>TRBV4-2|NA|NA|TRBJ2-3
TGTGCCAGCAGCCAAGACCCGACATGGGAAGTTACGCAGTATTTT
CASSQDPTWEVTQYF
>TRBV6-5|TRBD1|NA|TRBJ2-7
TGTGCCAGCAGTTTGACAGGGGCGGGCGAGCAGTACTTC
CASSLTGAGEQYF
>TRBV6-1|TRBD2|NA|TRBJ2-3
TGTGCCAGCAGTGTTTTGGCGGGAGGGAGCACAGATACGCAGTATTTT
CASSVLAGGSTDTQYF
>TRBV6-1|TRBD1|NA|TRBJ1-2
TGTGCCAGCAGTTGGACAGGGGGTTTTGGCTACACCTTC
CASSWTGGFGYTF
>TRBV5-1|TRBD2|NA|TRBJ2-4
TGCGCCAGCAGCTTGATCGCTAGCGGGAGGGCCTTAGCCAAAAACATTCAGTACTTC
CASSLIASGRALAKNIQYF
>TRBV5-1|TRBD2|NA|TRBJ2-1
TGCGCCAGTATTGCGGGGGATGGCTACAATGAGCAGTTCTTC
CASIAGDGYNEQFF
>TRBV4-1|TRBD1|NA|TRBJ1-2
TGCGCCAGCAGCCAAGCGGGACAGCTATCCTATGGCTACACCTTC
CASSQAGQLSYGYTF
>TRBV20-1|NA|NA|TRBJ2-1
TGCAGTGCTAGAGGGGGGAATGAGCAGTTCTTC
CSARGGNEQFF
>TRBV6-6|NA|NA|TRBJ1-4
TGTGCCAGCAGCCGGGGGTGGACTAATGAAAAACTGTTTTTT
CASSRGWTNEKLFF
>TRBV27|NA|NA|TRBJ1-6
TGTGCCAGCAGTTTATCCGCAGGGGCCCCCAATTCACCCCTCCACTTT
CASSLSAGAPNSPLHF
>TRBV7-3|TRBD2|NA|TRBJ2-5
TGTGCCAGCAGGGAAGCGGGAGCTGAAGCGGAGACCCAGTACTTC
CASREAGAEAETQYF
>TRBV9|NA|NA|TRBJ2-3
TGTGCCAGCAGCGTAGCCTCGGGGGTACACACAGATACGCAGTATTTT
CASSVASGVHTDTQYF
>TRBV6-4|NA|NA|TRBJ1-4
TGTGCCAGCAGTGTCTACCCCGGAGCTAATGAAAAACTGTTTTTT
CASSVYPGANEKLFF
>TRBV4-1|NA|NA|TRBJ2-7
TGCGCCAGCAGCCAATTCTTCAGTCCCTACGAGCAGTACTTC
CASSQFFSPYEQYF
>TRBV7-3|TRBD2|NA|TRBJ2-2
TGTGCCAGCCGACTAGCGCCTTCGAACACCGGGGAGCTGTTTTTT
CASRLAPSNTGELFF
>TRBV19|TRBD1|NA|TRBJ2-7
TGTGCCAGTAGAATGGGGACAGGCTCCTACGAGCAGTACTTC
CASRMGTGSYEQYF
>TRBV11-2|TRBD1|NA|TRBJ2-7
TGTGCCAGCAGCTTTGGGACAGGGACTACTTACGAGCAGTACTTC
CASSFGTGTTYEQYF
>TRBV28|NA|once|TRBJ1-2
TGTGCCAGCAGTTTTATATTTCGGGGGGCGCGGGAGGGGTATGGCTACACCTTC
CASSFIFRGAREGYGYTF
>TRBV10-3|NA|NA|TRBJ1-1
TGTGCCATCAGTGAGGCGGGGAACGGGCCAAGGGCTGAAGCTTTCTTT
CAISEAGNGPRAEAFF
>TRBV11-2|NA|NA|TRBJ2-7
TGTGCCAGCAGCTTAGCAGCGTTCTCCTACGAGCAGTACTTC
CASSLAAFSYEQYF
>TRBV7-8|TRBD1|NA|TRBJ2-3
TGTGCCAGCAGCTTCGACAGGGGGACAGATACGCAGTATTTT
CASSFDRGTDTQYF
>TRBV11-3|NA|once|TRBJ1-1
TGTGCCAGCAGCTTAGACAGGCCTCTGAACACTGAAGCTTTCTTT
CASSLDRPLNTEAFF
>TRBV5-6|TRBD1|NA|TRBJ2-1
TGTGCCAGCAGCTTAACCGGGACAGGGAAAAATGAGCAGTTCTTC
CASSLTGTGKNEQFF
>TRBV7-9|NA|NA|TRBJ2-1
TGTGCCAGCAGCTTAGGGGGGCTAGGCCTCTTC
CASSLGGLGLF
>TRBV10-3|NA|NA|TRBJ1-2
TGTGCCATCCAGGGAGCCCAATTGTATGGCTACACCTTC
CAIQGAQLYGYTF